What follows are 15 T cell receptor beta chains derived from one specimen sequenced in a study of T cells in Graves' hyperthyroidism and ophthalmopathy. Amplification of TCR beta CDR3 regions used RNA as the template. With the HTBI primer set, the TCR CDR3 went through a first round of RT-PCR. A single record per CDR3 protein comes from TCRdb applying MiXCR to the multiplex PCR reads. This table holds nearly 250,000 distinct CDR3 sequences, approximately 25% found once. The sample was blood. Every receptor here comes from a woman aged 40 to 55 with Graves' ophthalmopathy.

This clonotype came up many times. A much bigger clone sits one base away, suggesting this may be a read error. The chain carries TRBV6-5 and TRBJ2-2; D is possibly TRBD1 (5 bases). Germline CDR1 is MNHEY and CDR2 is SVGAGI. The CDR3 contains 15 residues. Here the CDR3 reads CVSSYSQGNTGELFF. Written as DNA, the CDR3 is TGTGTCAGCAGTTACTCGCAGGGTAACACCGGGGAGCTGTTTTTT.

Ten or more counts support this clonotype. The V call is TRBV28, the J call TRBJ1-2; 7 positions match TRBD1. The CDR3 loop spans 15 amino acids. Trimming took 1 base from V and 3 from J; bases not matched to a gene: 5. The germline gives CDR1 MDHEN, CDR2 SYDVKM. CDR3 sequence reads: CASSLSYRGYYGYTF. The CDR3, as DNA: TGTGCCAGCAGTTTATCCTACAGGGGATACTATGGCTACACCTTC.

This clonotype was seen repeatedly, ten times or more. J is TRBJ2-5 and V is TRBV4-1; D may correspond to TRBD1 or TRBD2 (5 bases each). The ends were cut back, 0 bases at V and 5 bases at J, with 19 bases in the middle. This CDR3 region has 17 residues. Germline V gene data show CDR1 as MGHRA and CDR2 as YSYEKL. The CDR3 region is CASSQDPGTGSRETQYF. CDR3 in DNA: TGCGCCAGCAGCCAAGATCCCGGGACCGGGTCCAGGGAGACCCAGTACTTC.

The chain carries TRBV28 and TRBJ2-7; 9 bases map to TRBD2. Trimming cost V 6 bases and J 5 bases; bases outside gene matches: 20. CDR3 length equals 18 residues. Per germline, CDR1 MDHEN and CDR2 SYDVKM. The CDR3 sequence is CASRKSRGQTGLANEQYF. Here the CDR3 DNA reads TGTGCCAGCAGGAAATCCCGGGGACAGACGGGACTAGCAAACGAGCAGTACTTC.

This chain connects TRBV4-1 to TRBJ1-6; 11 bases are shared with TRBD1. Germline V CDR1 and CDR2: MGHRA, YSYEKL. The CDR3 totals 18 residues. Germline trimming cut 4 bases from V and 4 bases from J; bases unmatched to any gene: 9. The CDR3 region has the DNA TGCGCCAGCAGCCCTAAATGGACAGGGGGCGATTATAATTCACCCCTCCACTTT. It specifies CASSPKWTGGDYNSPLHF.

This clonotype was recorded many times. The rearrangement uses TRBV6-2 or TRBV6-3 and TRBJ1-5; 10 bases agree with TRBD1. J gave up 4 bases and V 10 bases, and 10 bases lay outside the gene matches. Germline V lookup: CDR1 MNHEY, CDR2 SVGEGT. The CDR3 has 15 amino acids. The CDR3: CAINDRGQGNQPQHF. For the CDR3, the DNA is TGTGCCATCAACGACAGGGGGCAAGGAAATCAGCCCCAGCATTTT.

The rearrangement joins TRBV7-8 to TRBJ2-7; 12 nucleotides agree with TRBD2. J was trimmed by 5 bases and V by 4 bases; bases with no gene match: 3. The CDR3 totals 14 residues. Germline CDR1 and CDR2: SGHVS and FQNEAQ. The CDR3 nucleotides read TGTGCCAGCAGCTCTAGCGGGAGGGGCGACGAGCAGTACTTC. Translation gives CASSSSGRGDEQYF.

The chain combines TRBV6-5 with TRBJ1-5; 11 nucleotides align to TRBD1. The ends lost 4 bases at V and 5 bases at J; junction bases unmatched: 4. Germline V CDR1 and CDR2: MNHEY, SVGAGI. This CDR3 is 15 amino acids long. CDR3 amino acids: CASSLRDRGYQPQHF. CDR3 bases: TGTGCCAGCAGTTTACGGGACAGGGGGTATCAGCCCCAGCATTTT.

This clonotype has ten or more counts. The V gene is TRBV30, the J gene TRBJ2-7, with TRBD2 matching 10 bases. In germline, CDR1 is GTSNPN, CDR2 SVGIG (reference sequence). The CDR3 covers 14 residues. The V and J ends lost 1 base and 5 bases, in that order; junction bases with no gene match: 5. This CDR3 reads CAWSAAGTSDEQYF. DNA for the CDR3: TGTGCCTGGAGTGCCGCCGGGACTAGCGACGAGCAGTACTTC.

Ten or more counts support this clonotype. V is TRBV12-3 or TRBV12-4 and J is TRBJ2-7; no firm D call. The CDR3 length is 13 residues. V was clipped by 6 bases and J by 4 bases, with 13 bases between them. Here the CDR3 DNA reads TGTGCCAGCAGCAAGGACCATTTATACGAGCAGTACTTC. The encoded protein is CASSKDHLYEQYF.

This clonotype was observed at least ten times. The gene calls are TRBV20-1 and TRBJ2-5; D possibly corresponds to TRBD2 (6 bases). CDR3 length: 13 amino acids. V shed 5 bases and J shed 6 bases, with 16 bases lying between them. CDR1 and CDR2 from the germline V gene are DFQATT and SNEGSKA (reference sequence). CDR3 residues: CSAPRRGGKTQYF. CDR3 coding DNA: TGCAGTGCTCCTCGGAGGGGCGGGAAGACCCAGTACTTC.

This clonotype was seen ten or more times. V and J are TRBV7-8 and TRBJ1-2; D unclear. V lost 1 base, J lost 4 bases, and 7 bases lay in between. This CDR3 spans 13 amino acids. CDR1 and CDR2 (germline): SGHVS, FQNEAQ. The CDR3 DNA follows: TGTGCCAGCAGCTTAGACGGAAGCTATGGCTACACCTTC. Protein sequence: CASSLDGSYGYTF. Full variable domain (outside the CDR3, taken from reference TRBV7-8 and TRBJ1-2): GAGVSQSPRYKVAKRGQDVALRCDPISGHVSLFWYQQALGQGPEFLTYFQNEAQLDKSGLPSDRFFAERPEGSVSTLKIQRTQQEDSAVYLCASSLDGSYGYTFGSGTRLTVV.

This clonotype has at least ten counts. V is TRBV25-1 and J is TRBJ2-6; 9 nucleotides match TRBD1. The CDR3 runs 18 residues. Germline trimming cut 5 bases from V and 0 bases from J; bases unmatched to any gene: 8. In germline, CDR1 is MGHDK, CDR2 SYGVNS. In DNA, the CDR3 is TGTGCCAGCAGTAGGCCGGGACAGGGTAGCTCTGGGGCCAACGTCCTGACTTTC. As protein: CASSRPGQGSSGANVLTF.

This clonotype came up many times. V is TRBV29-1 and J is TRBJ2-7; D is undetermined. The V gene lost 4 bases and the J gene lost 4 bases, with 8 bases spanning the gap. This CDR3 has 11 residues. The germline gives CDR1 SQVTM, CDR2 ANQGSEA. The DNA for the CDR3 is TGCAGCGTTGTAGAAGGATACGAGCAGTACTTC. This codes for CSVVEGYEQYF.

This clonotype appeared many times. The rearrangement joins TRBV6-5 to TRBJ1-6, with D possibly being TRBD1 (5 bases). The V end was cut by 2 bases, the J end by 8 bases, with 13 bases between. Looked up from germline, CDR1 is MNHEY and CDR2 is SVGAGI. The CDR3 is 15 residues long. CDR3: CASSYGGSDYSPLHF. The CDR3 nucleotides read TGTGCCAGCAGTTACGGGGGGTCAGACTATTCACCCCTCCACTTT.